A single sample is the source of the 19 T cell receptor beta chains below, sequenced in a study of glioma-infiltrating T cells. Using RNA template, CDR3s of TCR alpha and beta were amplified with iRepertoire arm-PCR. TCRdb reanalysed the multiplex PCR reads using MiXCR and keeps one entry per CDR3 protein. The data hold approximately 190,000 distinct CDR3 sequences, with 32% observed a single time. The sequenced sample was glioma tissue, nonneoplastic brain tissue, or PBMCs (not recorded which). These receptors were collected from a human donor with low-grade glioma or glioblastoma, undergoing nonglioma brain surgery, or in good health (not recorded which).

Here the CDR3 reads CASSYVKSAGGQPQHF. In nucleotides, the CDR3 is TGTGCCAGCAGTTACGTGAAGTCGGCGGGAGGTCAGCCCCAGCATTTT. The chain carries TRBV6-5 and TRBJ1-5; D gene unclear. Trimming took 2 bases from V and 6 from J, leaving 17 bases between them. Germline lookup yields CDR1 MNHEY and CDR2 SVGAGI. The CDR3 spans 16 residues.

Many counts were recorded for this clonotype. The rearrangement links TRBV3-1 to TRBJ2-3; TRBD2 aligns across 9 bases. The germline V gene has CDR1 LGHDT and CDR2 YNNKEL (reference sequence). The ends lost 6 bases at V and 6 bases at J; junction bases unmatched: 22. This CDR3 comprises 19 residues. CDR3: CASRADILRVAGVVDTQYF. CDR3 DNA sequence: TGTGCCAGCAGGGCAGACATCCTCCGGGTAGCGGGAGTTGTTGATACGCAGTATTTT.

This clonotype was found many times. V is TRBV7-2 and J is TRBJ1-5; the D gene is possibly TRBD1 (6 bases). Per germline, CDR1 SGHTA and CDR2 FQGNSA. The ends were cut back, 5 bases at V and 1 base at J, with 12 bases in the middle. The CDR3 is 15 amino acids. The CDR3 nucleotides are TGTGCCAGCAGCCCCCGGGGGGGCAGCAATCAGCCCCAGCATTTT. Residues: CASSPRGGSNQPQHF.

CDR3 sequence: CASSLLGGPYEQYF. CDR3 DNA sequence: TGTGCCAGCAGCTTACTAGGGGGTCCCTACGAGCAGTACTTC. This chain joins TRBV11-2 and TRBJ2-7; the D gene is possibly TRBD1 (6 bases). The V and J ends lost 2 bases and 2 bases respectively, with 10 bases between them. The CDR3 contains 14 residues. Looked up from germline, CDR1 is SGHAT and CDR2 is FQNNGV.

The rearrangement links TRBV5-4 to TRBJ2-7; 8 bases match TRBD1. The CDR3 contains 14 residues. Germline V CDR1 and CDR2: SGHNT, YYREEE (reference sequence). Trimming removed 4 bases from V and 4 bases from J; junction bases left unmatched: 7. The CDR3: CASSKQGGSYEQYF. As DNA, the CDR3 is TGTGCCAGCAGCAAACAGGGGGGCTCTTACGAGCAGTACTTC.

There are many counts of this clonotype. The rearrangement links TRBV5-4 to TRBJ2-5, with D unclear. V dropped 1 base and J dropped 2 bases, with 6 bases sitting between them. The germline V gene encodes CDR1 SGHNT and CDR2 YYREEE (reference sequence). CDR3 length: 13 residues. The CDR3 loop is CASSLLQQETQYF. In DNA form, the CDR3 reads TGTGCCAGCAGCTTGCTCCAACAAGAGACCCAGTACTTC.

By share of the sample, this clonotype is medium-sized (0.01 to 0.1%). V is TRBV27 and J is TRBJ2-3; D is uncertain. Germline V lookup: CDR1 MNHEY, CDR2 SMNVEV (reference sequence). V was shortened by 6 bases and J by 0 bases, with 4 bases between the two germline ends. The CDR3 sequence is 12 residues long. The DNA for the CDR3 is TGTGCCAGCAGCCGGAGCACAGATACGCAGTATTTT. Encoded protein: CASSRSTDTQYF.

In the case of this clonotype: Here the CDR3 omits its conserved ending phenylalanine or tryptophan, so a read error is the likely source. As DNA, the CDR3 is TGCGCCAGCAGCCTCACAGGGCACACTGAAGCTTTCCTT. It is translated as CASSLTGHTEAFL. The rearrangement uses TRBV4-1 and TRBJ1-1; D perhaps matches TRBD1 (6 bases). Trimming shortened V by 4 bases and J by 3 bases, and 9 bases separated the two germline ends. CDR1 MGHRA and CDR2 YSYEKL come from the germline V gene. This CDR3 is built from 13 residues.

Notes on this clonotype: A much larger clone differs from this one at a single base, so this may be a read error. CDR3 region: CAGSFTEYETQYF. The CDR3 bases are TGTGCCGGCAGCTTTACAGAATACGAGACCCAGTACTTC. The V and J genes are TRBV7-3 and TRBJ2-7; D call uncertain. The J call may be mistaken, given a closer DNA end match to TRBJ2-5. This CDR3 region has 13 residues. The V gene's germline CDR1 is SGHTA and CDR2 FQGTGA.

This clonotype has ten or more counts. The rearrangement uses TRBV12-3 or TRBV12-4 and TRBJ1-1, with a weak D call TRBD1 (5 bases). The CDR3 has 18 residues. Trimming took 4 bases from V and 6 from J, leaving 27 bases between them. CDR3 amino acids: CASSSRVNNRLKFAEAFF. The CDR3 DNA follows: TGTGCCAGCAGTTCCCGCGTAAACAACAGGTTGAAGTTTGCTGAAGCTTTCTTT.

This clonotype occurred a few times. The V and J genes are TRBV12-3 or TRBV12-4 and TRBJ1-2; tentative D call: TRBD1 (5 bases). Trimming shortened V by 5 bases and J by 7 bases, and 11 bases separated the two germline ends. The CDR3 spans 12 residues. The chain's CDR3 is CASSPPGFGYTF. The CDR3 DNA is TGTGCCAGCAGTCCTCCAGGGTTTGGCTACACCTTC.

This clonotype occurred many times. The rearrangement joins TRBV7-9 to TRBJ1-5; D gene ambiguous. The CDR3 spans 13 residues. CDR1 SEHNR and CDR2 FQNEAQ come from the germline V gene (reference sequence). The germline V and J ends were trimmed by 1 base and 7 bases, with 8 bases remaining between them. The CDR3 region has the DNA TGTGCCAGCAGCTTAGGCCCCGGGCAGCCCCAGCATTTT. This codes for CASSLGPGQPQHF.

Points on this clonotype: This may stem from a read error, because a much larger clone lies one nucleotide away. The chain joins TRBV7-9 to TRBJ1-2; possibly TRBD1 for D (6 bases). CDR1 and CDR2 (germline): SEHNR, FQNEAQ (reference sequence). This CDR3 is built from 12 residues. The DNA for the CDR3 is TGTGCCAGCAGCTTAGAAACGGGGGGCTACAGCTTC. Residues: CASSLETGGYSF.

At least ten counts were recorded for this clonotype. The gene calls are TRBV4-1 and TRBJ1-4; 7 nucleotides agree with TRBD1. V lost 2 bases, J lost 3 bases, and 3 bases stayed unmatched. The CDR3 consists of 15 residues. Germline V gives CDR1 MGHRA, CDR2 YSYEKL. CDR3 sequence reads: CASSQPTGPNEKLFF. The CDR3 nucleotides read TGCGCCAGCAGCCAACCGACAGGGCCTAATGAAAAACTGTTTTTT.

This clonotype was found many times. This chain links TRBV20-1 with TRBJ1-1; 7 bases line up with TRBD1. V gave up 4 bases and J gave up 3 bases; unmatched junction bases: 5. Germline loops: CDR1 DFQATT, CDR2 SNEGSKA (reference sequence). The CDR3 loop spans 13 amino acids. The CDR3 reads CSATHDRDTEAFF. CDR3 bases: TGCAGTGCTACTCACGACAGGGACACTGAAGCTTTCTTT.

About this clonotype: A much larger clone sits a single nucleotide away, making a read error possible. The chain joins TRBV6-1 to TRBJ2-5; no firm D call. CDR3 length equals 12 residues. CDR1 MNHNS and CDR2 SASEGT come from the germline V gene. Between the trimmed V and J ends, which lost 6 bases and 5 bases, there was a span of 10 bases. CDR3 region: CASSQTGETQYF. The CDR3 nucleotides read TGTGCCAGCAGCCAGACTGGGGAGACCCAGTACTTC.

There are many counts of this clonotype. The chain links TRBV28 to TRBJ2-3; D is ambiguous. This CDR3 contains 12 residues. Per the germline V gene, CDR1 is MDHEN and CDR2 is SYDVKM. The V gene lost 6 bases and the J gene lost 6 bases, with 10 bases spanning the gap. The CDR3 region has the DNA TGTGCCAGCAGATCAACCTTGGATACGCAGTATTTT. It translates to CASRSTLDTQYF.

The J gene is TRBJ1-2, the V gene TRBV14; no clear D. CDR1 is SGHDN, CDR2 FVKESK, per germline. The CDR3 length is 16 residues. The V end was cut by 1 base, the J end by 1 base, with 13 bases between. The CDR3 region is CASSQGSHGINYGYTF. The CDR3 DNA is TGTGCCAGCAGCCAAGGCAGCCACGGCATTAACTATGGCTACACCTTC.

V is TRBV2 and J is TRBJ1-5; D gene uncertain. V was clipped by 6 bases and J by 1 base, with 13 bases between them. CDR1 and CDR2 from the germline V gene are SNHLY and FYNNEI. The CDR3 loop spans 15 amino acids. The DNA for the CDR3 is TGTGCCAGCAGGGTGGACGGAGCCAGCAATCAGCCCCAGCATTTT. It translates to CASRVDGASNQPQHF.